This section outlines one T cell receptor (beta chain) sequence together with its context. The sample is drawn from a study of blood T cell repertoires in COVID-19. Whole-study context: The United States, Italy and Spain supplied acute and convalescent COVID-19 samples. T cells, B-cell-depleted T cells, or PBMCs supplied cDNA or gDNA.

Authors' methods: Using reference gene primer amplification, nucleated cell counts were estimated. Sequencing used immunoSEQ multiplex PCR; TCRdb keeps in-frame clones, though not all of them. The DNA gave D and trimming, while V, J and clone size come from that table. The sample lists about 8,000 clones, 75% to 95% occurring once. Looked up from germline, CDR1 is LGHNT and CDR2 is FRNRAP. The CDR3 has 15 residues. Trimming took 6 bases from V and 1 from J; bases not matched to a gene: 6. The chain is built from TRBV12-5 and TRBJ2-1; 7 bases match TRBD2. The sequenced sample was peripheral blood. This sequence was found in a woman aged 50 to 60 with active COVID-19. The CDR3 region has the DNA TGTGCTAGTGGCCCCGCGGGGGTATCCTACAATGAGCAGTTCTTC. This codes for CASGPAGVSYNEQFF.